This T cell receptor beta chain was identified during a study of PD-1 blockade in mismatch repair-deficient tumors. Background on the study: All were previously treated, progressing patients with 12 mismatch repair-deficient cancer types. The study's findings and limits: Tumor-resident clones, often absent from pretreatment blood, expanded after pembrolizumab and then contracted.

Worth noting for this clone: The target antigen is unknown.

This CDR3 comprises 14 residues. V shed 3 bases and J 4 bases; nucleotides not matched to a gene: 3. CDR1 is SGHRS and CDR2 is YFSETQ in the germline V gene. Profiled with immunoSEQ multiplex PCR; TCRdb holds only in-frame clones, not every one. The data contain around 50,000 clones, more than 65% of them singletons. PCR or immunohistochemistry showed mismatch repair deficiency in every enrolled patient. The sample was PBMCs, taken before pembrolizumab treatment. The TCR comes from an adult with mismatch repair-deficient cancer. This chain uses TRBV5-1 with TRBJ2-7; 11 nucleotides align to TRBD1. In DNA, the CDR3 is TGCGCCAGCAGCTATGGACAGGGGGCTTACGAGCAGTACTTC. This sequence encodes CASSYGQGAYEQYF.